This T cell receptor beta chain appears in the sequencing data of a study of T cell responses to AZD1222 COVID-19 vaccine. Findings and limits, study-wide: Seropositivity was recorded at baseline in only a handful of AZD1222 recipients. Close to half of all spike-specific TCRs reportedly target regions of the variants that are unmutated.

Of note for this clone: Its specificity is not known.

Profiled with immunoSEQ multiplex PCR; TCRdb holds only in-frame clones, not every one. The profile shows some 120,000 clones, approximately 85% of them singletons. The V and J ends lost 1 base and 2 bases respectively, with 6 bases between them. CDR1 GTSNPN and CDR2 SVGIG come from the germline V gene (reference sequence). The CDR3 consists of 13 residues. The receptor was isolated from an adult in good health. The chain links TRBV30 to TRBJ1-3, with D unresolved. The sample here was peripheral blood, taken on day 0 of AZD1222 vaccination. CDR3 loop: CAWSGTTGNTIYF. In DNA form, the CDR3 reads TGTGCCTGGAGTGGGACTACTGGAAACACCATATATTTT.